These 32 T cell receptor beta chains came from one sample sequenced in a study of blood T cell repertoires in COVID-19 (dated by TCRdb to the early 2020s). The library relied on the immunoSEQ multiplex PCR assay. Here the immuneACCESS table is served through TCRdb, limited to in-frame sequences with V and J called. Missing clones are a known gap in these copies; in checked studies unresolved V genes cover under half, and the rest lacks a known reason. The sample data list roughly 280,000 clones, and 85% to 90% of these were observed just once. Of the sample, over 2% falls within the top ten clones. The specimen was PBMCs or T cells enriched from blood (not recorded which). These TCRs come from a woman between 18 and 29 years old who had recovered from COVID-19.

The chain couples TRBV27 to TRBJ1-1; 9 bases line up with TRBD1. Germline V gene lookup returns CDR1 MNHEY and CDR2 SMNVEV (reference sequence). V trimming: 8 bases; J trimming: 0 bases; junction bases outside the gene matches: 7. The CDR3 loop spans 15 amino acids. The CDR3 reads CASCRQGVMNTEAFF. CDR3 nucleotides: TGTGCCAGCTGTAGACAGGGGGTTATGAACACTGAAGCTTTCTTT.

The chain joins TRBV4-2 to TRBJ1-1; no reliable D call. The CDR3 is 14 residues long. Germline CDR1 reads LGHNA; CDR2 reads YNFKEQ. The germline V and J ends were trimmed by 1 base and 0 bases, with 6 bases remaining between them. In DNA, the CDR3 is TGTGCCAGCAGCCAAGTCGACTTGAACACTGAAGCTTTCTTT. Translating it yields CASSQVDLNTEAFF.

The CDR3 nucleotides read TGTGCCAGCAGAGTAACAGGGGGAGGTTCACCCCTCCACTTT. This sequence encodes CASRVTGGGSPLHF. V gene TRBV5-8 combines with J gene TRBJ1-6, with 8 bases lining up with TRBD1. This CDR3 comprises 14 residues. CDR1 is SGHTS and CDR2 is YDEGEE in the germline V gene. V lost 5 bases to trimming and J lost 9 bases; unmatched junction nucleotides: 7.

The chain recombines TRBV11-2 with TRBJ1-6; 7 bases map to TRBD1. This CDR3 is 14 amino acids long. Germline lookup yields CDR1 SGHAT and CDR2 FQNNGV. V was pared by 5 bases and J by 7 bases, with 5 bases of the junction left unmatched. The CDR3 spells CASSPGTANSPLHF. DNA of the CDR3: TGTGCCAGCAGCCCCGGGACAGCGAATTCACCCCTCCACTTT.

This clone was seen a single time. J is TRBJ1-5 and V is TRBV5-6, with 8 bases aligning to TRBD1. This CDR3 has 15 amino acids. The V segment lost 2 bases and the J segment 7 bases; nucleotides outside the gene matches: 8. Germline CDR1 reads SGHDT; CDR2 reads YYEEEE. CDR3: CASSLGTGLRQPQHF. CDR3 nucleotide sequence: TGTGCCAGCAGCTTAGGGACAGGTTTGCGACAGCCCCAGCATTTT. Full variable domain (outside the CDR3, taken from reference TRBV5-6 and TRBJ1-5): DAGVTQSPTHLIKTRGQQVTLRCSPKSGHDTVSWYQQALGQGPQFIFQYYEEEERQRGNFPDRFSGHQFPNYSSELNVNALLLGDSALYLCASSLGTGLRQPQHFGDGTRLSIL.

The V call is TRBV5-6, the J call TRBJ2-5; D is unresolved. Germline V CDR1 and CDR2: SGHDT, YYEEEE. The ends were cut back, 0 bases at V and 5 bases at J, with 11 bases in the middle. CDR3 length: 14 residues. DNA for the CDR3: TGTGCCAGCAGCTTGGTGGGCGTAATGGAGACCCAGTACTTC. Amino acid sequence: CASSLVGVMETQYF.

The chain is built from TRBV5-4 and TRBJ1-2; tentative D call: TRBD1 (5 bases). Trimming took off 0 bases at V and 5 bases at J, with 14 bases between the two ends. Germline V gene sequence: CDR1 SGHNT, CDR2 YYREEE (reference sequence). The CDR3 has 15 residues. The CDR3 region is CASSLGDRPFYGYTF. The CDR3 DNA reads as TGTGCCAGCAGCTTGGGCGACAGACCCTTTTATGGCTACACCTTC.

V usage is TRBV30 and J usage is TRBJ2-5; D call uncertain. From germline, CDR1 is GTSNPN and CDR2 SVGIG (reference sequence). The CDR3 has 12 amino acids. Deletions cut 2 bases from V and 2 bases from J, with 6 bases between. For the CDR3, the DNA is TGTGCCTGGAGTCCGGGTCAAGAGACCCAGTACTTC. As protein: CAWSPGQETQYF.

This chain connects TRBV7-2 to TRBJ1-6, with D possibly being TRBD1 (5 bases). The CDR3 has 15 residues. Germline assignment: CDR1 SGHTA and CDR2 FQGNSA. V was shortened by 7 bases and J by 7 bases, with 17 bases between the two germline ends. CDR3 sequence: CASNPYKGKNSPLHF. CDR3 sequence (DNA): TGTGCCAGCAACCCCTATAAGGGGAAGAATTCACCCCTCCACTTT.

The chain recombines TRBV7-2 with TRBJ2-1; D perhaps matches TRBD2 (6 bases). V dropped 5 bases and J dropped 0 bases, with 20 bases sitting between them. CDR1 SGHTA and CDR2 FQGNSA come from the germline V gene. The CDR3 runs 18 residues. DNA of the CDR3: TGTGCCAGCAGCCCCTTTCGTTCGCGGGGTTTCTCCTACAATGAGCAGTTCTTC. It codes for CASSPFRSRGFSYNEQFF.

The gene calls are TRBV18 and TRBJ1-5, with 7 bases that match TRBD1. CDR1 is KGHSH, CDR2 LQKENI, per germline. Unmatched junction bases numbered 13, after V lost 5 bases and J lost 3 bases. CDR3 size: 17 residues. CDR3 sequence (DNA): TGTGCCAGCTCATCCAGGGGGGCGGGACAGCTCAATCAGCCCCAGCATTTT. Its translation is CASSSRGAGQLNQPQHF. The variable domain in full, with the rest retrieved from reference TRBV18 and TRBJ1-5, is NAGVMQNPRHLVRRRGQEARLRCSPMKGHSHVYWYRQLPEEGLKFMVYLQKENIIDESGMPKERFSAEFPKEGPSILRIQQVVRGDSAAYFCASSSRGAGQLNQPQHFGDGTRLSIL.

The chain's CDR3 is CASRLAGDTGELFF. The CDR3 DNA reads TGCGCCAGCAGGCTAGCGGGGGATACCGGGGAGCTGTTTTTT. The V call is TRBV10-2, the J call TRBJ2-2; the match to TRBD2 covers 10 bases. V lost 6 bases to trimming and J lost 5 bases; unmatched junction nucleotides: 3. The CDR3 is made up of 14 amino acids. CDR1 and CDR2 (germline): WSHSY, SAAADI.

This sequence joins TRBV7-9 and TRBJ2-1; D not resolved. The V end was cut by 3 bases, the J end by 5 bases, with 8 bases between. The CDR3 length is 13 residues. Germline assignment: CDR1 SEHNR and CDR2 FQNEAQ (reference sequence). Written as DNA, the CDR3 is TGTGCCAGCAGCTTCGGGTCGAACAATGAGCAGTTCTTC. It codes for CASSFGSNNEQFF. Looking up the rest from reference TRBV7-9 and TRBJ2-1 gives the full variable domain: DTGVSQNPRHKITKRGQNVTFRCDPISEHNRLYWYRQTLGQGPEFLTYFQNEAQLEKSRLLSDRFSAERPKGSFSTLEIQRTEQGDSAMYLCASSFGSNNEQFFGPGTRLTVL.

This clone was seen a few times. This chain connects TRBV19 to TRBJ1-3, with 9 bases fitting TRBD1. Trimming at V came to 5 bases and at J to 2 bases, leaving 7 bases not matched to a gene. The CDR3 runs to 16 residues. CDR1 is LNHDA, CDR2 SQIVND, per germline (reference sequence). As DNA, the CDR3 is TGTGCCAGTAGTCCGCGGACAGGGGCCCCTGGAAACACCATATATTTT. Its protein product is CASSPRTGAPGNTIYF.

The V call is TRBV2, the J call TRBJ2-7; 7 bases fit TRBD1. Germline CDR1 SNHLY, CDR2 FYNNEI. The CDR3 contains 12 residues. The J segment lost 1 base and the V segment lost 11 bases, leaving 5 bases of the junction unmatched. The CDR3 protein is CAYRTGSYEQYF. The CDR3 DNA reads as TGTGCCTACCGGACAGGTTCCTACGAGCAGTACTTC.

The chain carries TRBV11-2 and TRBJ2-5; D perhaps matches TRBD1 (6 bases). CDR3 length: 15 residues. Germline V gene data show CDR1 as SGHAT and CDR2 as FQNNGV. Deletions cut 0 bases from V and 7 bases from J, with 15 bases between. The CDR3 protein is CASSLDRQGLATQYF. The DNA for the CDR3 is TGTGCCAGCAGCTTAGATCGGCAGGGGCTGGCGACCCAGTACTTC.

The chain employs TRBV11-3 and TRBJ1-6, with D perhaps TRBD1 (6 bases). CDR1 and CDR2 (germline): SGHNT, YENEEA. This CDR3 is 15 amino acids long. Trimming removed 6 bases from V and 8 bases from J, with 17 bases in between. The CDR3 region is CASSRLGGPYSPLHF. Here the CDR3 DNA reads TGTGCCAGCAGTCGCCTAGGGGGTCCTTATTCACCCCTCCACTTT.

The CDR3 bases are TGTGCCAGCCCTCGAAAGGACAGGGTGGGGGAGCTGTTTTTT. Amino acids: CASPRKDRVGELFF. V usage is TRBV2 and J usage is TRBJ2-2; 8 bases align to TRBD1. V shed 8 bases, J shed 8 bases, and the junction held 10 bases outside the gene matches. The CDR3 totals 14 residues. Looked up from germline, CDR1 is SNHLY and CDR2 is FYNNEI.

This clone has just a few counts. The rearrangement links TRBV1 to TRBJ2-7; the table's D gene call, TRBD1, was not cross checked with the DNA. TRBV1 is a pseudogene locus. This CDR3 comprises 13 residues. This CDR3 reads CTSSHPSGLEQYF. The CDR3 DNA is TGCACCAGCAGCCACCCGTCTGGGCTCGAGCAGTACTTC.

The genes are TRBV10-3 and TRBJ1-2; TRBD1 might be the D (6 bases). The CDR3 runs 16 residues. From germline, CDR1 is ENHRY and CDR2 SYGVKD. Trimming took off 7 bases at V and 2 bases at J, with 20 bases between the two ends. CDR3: CAITPGGAGANYGYTF. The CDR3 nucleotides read TGTGCCATCACGCCGGGGGGGGCAGGCGCCAACTATGGCTACACCTTC.

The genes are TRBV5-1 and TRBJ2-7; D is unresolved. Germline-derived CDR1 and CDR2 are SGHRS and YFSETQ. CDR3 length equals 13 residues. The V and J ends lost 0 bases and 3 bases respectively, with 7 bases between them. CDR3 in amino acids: CASSLALSYEQYF. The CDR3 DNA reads TGCGCCAGCAGCTTGGCCCTAAGCTACGAGCAGTACTTC.

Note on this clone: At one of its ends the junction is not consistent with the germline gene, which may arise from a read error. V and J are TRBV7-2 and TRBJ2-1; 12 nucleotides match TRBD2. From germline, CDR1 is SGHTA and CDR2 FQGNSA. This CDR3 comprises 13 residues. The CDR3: CASSQGLAGPGLF. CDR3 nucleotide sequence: TGTGCCAGCAGCCAGGGACTAGCGGGTCCTGGGCTCTTC.

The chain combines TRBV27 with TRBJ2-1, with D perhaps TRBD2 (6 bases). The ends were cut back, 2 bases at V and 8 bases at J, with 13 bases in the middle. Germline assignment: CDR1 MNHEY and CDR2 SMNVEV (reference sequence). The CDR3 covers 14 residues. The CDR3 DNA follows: TGTGCCAGCAGTTTAGCTGCGGGGAAGGATGAGCAGTTCTTC. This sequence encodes CASSLAAGKDEQFF.

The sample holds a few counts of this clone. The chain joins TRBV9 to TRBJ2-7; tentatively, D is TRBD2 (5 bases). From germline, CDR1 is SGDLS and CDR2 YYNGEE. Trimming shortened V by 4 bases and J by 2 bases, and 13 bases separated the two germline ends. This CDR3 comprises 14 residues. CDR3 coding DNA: TGTGCCAGCAGCCTGCTCGGGGAACCCTACGAGCAGTACTTC. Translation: CASSLLGEPYEQYF. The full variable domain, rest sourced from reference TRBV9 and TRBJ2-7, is DSGVTQTPKHLITATGQRVTLRCSPRSGDLSVYWYQQSLDQGLQFLIQYYNGEERAKGNILERFSAQQFPDLHSELNLSSLELGDSALYFCASSLLGEPYEQYFGPGTRLTVT.

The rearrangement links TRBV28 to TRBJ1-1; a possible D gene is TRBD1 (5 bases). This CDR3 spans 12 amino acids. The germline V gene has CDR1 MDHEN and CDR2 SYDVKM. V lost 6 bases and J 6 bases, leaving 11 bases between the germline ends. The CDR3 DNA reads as TGTGCCAGCAGCTTGGGGGGGTCTGAAGCTTTCTTT. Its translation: CASSLGGSEAFF.

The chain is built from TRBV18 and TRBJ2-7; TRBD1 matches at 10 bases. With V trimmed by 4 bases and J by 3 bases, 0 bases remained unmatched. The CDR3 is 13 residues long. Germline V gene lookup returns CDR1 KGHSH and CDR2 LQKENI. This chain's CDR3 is CASSRTGGYEQYF. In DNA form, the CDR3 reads TGTGCCAGCTCACGGACAGGGGGCTACGAGCAGTACTTC.

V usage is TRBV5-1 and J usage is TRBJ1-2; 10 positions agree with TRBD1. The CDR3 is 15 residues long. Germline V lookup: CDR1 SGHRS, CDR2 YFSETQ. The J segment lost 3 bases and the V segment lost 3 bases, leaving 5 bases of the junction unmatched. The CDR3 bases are TGCGCCAGCAGCTGGACAGGGGGTGGGGACTATGGCTACACCTTC. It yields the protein CASSWTGGGDYGYTF.

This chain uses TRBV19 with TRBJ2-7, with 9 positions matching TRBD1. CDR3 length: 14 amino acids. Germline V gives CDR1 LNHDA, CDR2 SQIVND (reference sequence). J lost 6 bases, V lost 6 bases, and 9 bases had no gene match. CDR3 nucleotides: TGTGCCAGTAGCCAGGACAGGGGAAGAGGCGAGCAGTACTTC. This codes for CASSQDRGRGEQYF.

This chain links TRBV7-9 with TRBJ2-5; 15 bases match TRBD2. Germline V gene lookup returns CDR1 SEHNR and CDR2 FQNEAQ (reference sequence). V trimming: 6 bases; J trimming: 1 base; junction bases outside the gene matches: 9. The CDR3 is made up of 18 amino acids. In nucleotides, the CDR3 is TGTGCCAGCAGTATAGGGACTAGCGGGGGGCAGGGCCAAGAGACCCAGTACTTC. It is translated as CASSIGTSGGQGQETQYF.

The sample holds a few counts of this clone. The CDR3 DNA reads TGTGCCTGGAGAACCCCAGGGAAGGACTATGGCTACACCTTC. Its protein is CAWRTPGKDYGYTF. This chain links TRBV30 with TRBJ1-2; perhaps TRBD1 as D (5 bases). Germline V lookup: CDR1 GTSNPN, CDR2 SVGIG (reference sequence). Trimming pared 3 bases from V and 3 bases from J, leaving 14 bases between. This CDR3 has 14 residues.

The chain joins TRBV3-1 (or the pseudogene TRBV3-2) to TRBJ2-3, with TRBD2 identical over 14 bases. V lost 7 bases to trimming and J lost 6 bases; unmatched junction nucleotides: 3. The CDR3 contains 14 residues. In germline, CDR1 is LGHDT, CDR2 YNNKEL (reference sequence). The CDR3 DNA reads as TGTGCCAGCACGACTAGCGGGGGGGCCGATACGCAGTATTTT. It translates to CASTTSGGADTQYF.

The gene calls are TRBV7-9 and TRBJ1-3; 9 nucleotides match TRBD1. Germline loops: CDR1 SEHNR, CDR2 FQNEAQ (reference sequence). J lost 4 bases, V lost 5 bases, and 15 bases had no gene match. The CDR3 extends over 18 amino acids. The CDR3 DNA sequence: TGTGCCAGCAGCCAACCAGTTGGACAGGGGTTTGTCGGAAACACCATATATTTT. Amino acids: CASSQPVGQGFVGNTIYF.